The T cell receptor beta chain under discussion was sequenced for a study of blood T cell repertoires in COVID-19 (dated by TCRdb to 2018 to 2020). A note on the overall study: Collaborator samples came from the United States, Italy and Spain and covered acute and convalescent phases of COVID-19. Deeply sampled blood TCRbeta repertoires from subjects exposed to, actively infected with, or recovered from COVID-19 were included in the dataset. The material from the prospective study consisted of cDNA or gDNA derived from T cells, B-cell-depleted T cells, or PBMCs. A de-identified subject ID, COVID-19 status, age in years and sex were almost always included in the sample metadata. Where available, HLA class I and class II types were obtained from metadata supplied by the sample provider rather than from assay-based typing. The repertoires were released in a freely available public database intended as a resource for research on the immune response to SARS-CoV-2. The samples were drawn from the first 160 participants of the ongoing ImmuneRACE study and from about 1,200 subjects provided by 6 global collaborators. Paper-wide results and their limitations: How much clinical and demographic metadata was included differed by source and by participant, and the metadata was provided uncurated.

V and J lose 5 bases and 8 bases, and a span of 9 bases separates them. Taken from cysteine to phenylalanine, the CDR3 has 12 residues. The CDR3 DNA has 36 bases and is translated from base 1. Taken from the germline V gene, the CDR1 and CDR2 loops are MDHEN and SYDVKM. Concerning this clone itself: Which antigen it targets is not known. Qualities for individual bases were not recorded, and no much larger clone is one base off.

Participants in the prospective study were aged about 18 to 100 years, lived in 20 to 30 United States geographic areas, and enrolled through a virtual design. In the prospective study, cohorts were assigned on the basis of participant-reported clinical history obtained from a screening survey and a study questionnaire. Recovered participants in ImmuneRACE Cohort 3 were defined as having two consecutive negative NP/OP PCR tests, clearance from a healthcare professional, or resolution of symptoms. Each participant in the prospective study had whole blood, serum and a nasopharyngeal or oropharyngeal swab collected by mobile phlebotomists. Participants in the prospective study had the option to provide additional blood draws and questionnaires over a roughly two-month period. Blood samples from the prospective study were shipped frozen or at room temperature prior to DNA extraction. TCRbeta CDR3 regions were amplified from genomic DNA using the immunoSEQ Assay, a bias-controlled multiplex PCR. The authors' pipeline ran thus. Within the assay, amplification of reference gene primers was used to estimate how many nucleated cells each sample contained. To quantify the absolute abundance of each unique TCRbeta CDR3 rearrangement, sequence reads were collapsed and filtered. For each sample, productive Simpson clonality was calculated by taking the square root of Simpson's diversity index across productive rearrangements. Held by TCRdb, this immuneACCESS table contains in-frame sequences only and omits some clones. Under half of the omission traces to an unresolved V gene where checked; the cause of the rest is unknown. From that table come the V and J calls and clone size; the DNA was used to work out D and trimming. The sample has approximately 270,000 clones on record, around 92% of them singletons. Approximately 2% of the sample is taken by the ten largest.

The sequence was obtained from a woman aged 55-70 years who had recovered from COVID-19. Material for sequencing was PBMCs or T cells enriched from blood (not recorded which). The chain is made from TRBV28 and TRBJ2-2, with the D gene uncertain. The base sequence is TGTGCCAGCAGTCCGAAGCCGGGGGAGCTGTTTTTT. Its protein is CASSPKPGELFF. Reference TRBV28 and TRBJ2-2 genes cover what lies past the CDR3, so the full variable domain is DVKVTQSSRYLVKRTGEKVFLECVQDMDHENMFWYRQDPGLGLRLIYFSYDVKMKEKGDIPEGYSVSREKKERFSLILESASTNQTSMYLCASSPKPGELFFGEGSRLTVL.